The 18 T cell receptor beta chains listed next were all sequenced from one sample in a study of identical twins. TCRdb redid the calling of the 5' RACE reads with MiXCR, one entry per CDR3 protein. The sample has about 210,000 distinct CDR3 sequences; 9.4% are singletons. The sequenced sample was memory (CD45RO+) T cells sorted from blood. These receptors were taken from a young woman in good health.

The chain recombines TRBV20-1 with TRBJ2-1; D not certain. The CDR3 contains 11 residues. The germline V gene encodes CDR1 DFQATT and CDR2 SNEGSKA (reference sequence). V was shortened by 3 bases and J by 6 bases, with 6 bases between the two germline ends. The DNA of the CDR3 is TGCAGTGCTAGTAGTCCCAATGAGCAGTTCTTC. The encoded protein is CSASSPNEQFF.

This clonotype was picked up a small number of times. The chain recombines TRBV11-2 with TRBJ2-1; D is perhaps TRBD1 or TRBD2 (6 bases each). The CDR3 consists of 12 residues. Between the trimmed V and J ends, which lost 9 bases and 13 bases, there was a span of 19 bases. From germline, CDR1 is SGHAT and CDR2 FQNNGV. The CDR3 bases are TGTGCCAGTGCCCTTGGGGGGCGAAGCCAGTTCTTC. Its translation: CASALGGRSQFF.

This sequence joins TRBV29-1 and TRBJ1-2; D unresolved. Germline V gene lookup returns CDR1 SQVTM and CDR2 ANQGSEA. The germline V and J ends were trimmed by 7 bases and 3 bases, with 12 bases remaining between them. The CDR3 runs 12 residues. CDR3 DNA sequence: TGCAGCGGTGATACGGGTCACTATGGCTACACCTTC. Protein: CSGDTGHYGYTF. The variable domain in full, with the rest retrieved from reference TRBV29-1 and TRBJ1-2, is SAVISQKPSRDICQRGTSLTIQCQVDSQVTMMFWYRQQPGQSLTLIATANQGSEATYESGFVIDKFPISRPNLTFSTLTVSNMSPEDSSIYLCSGDTGHYGYTFGSGTRLTVV.

This clonotype has only a few counts. V gene TRBV29-1 combines with J gene TRBJ1-1; D is undetermined. The CDR3 loop spans 15 amino acids. Germline V gene lookup returns CDR1 SQVTM and CDR2 ANQGSEA. Trimming took off 3 bases at V and 4 bases at J, with 18 bases between the two ends. The CDR3 is CSVEYLSLRGTEAFF. Here the CDR3 DNA reads TGCAGCGTTGAGTACCTGAGTCTTCGGGGCACTGAAGCTTTCTTT.

V is TRBV9 and J is TRBJ2-7; 9 bases agree with TRBD1. Germline CDR1 SGDLS, CDR2 YYNGEE. The J segment lost 5 bases and the V segment lost 7 bases, leaving 4 bases of the junction unmatched. The CDR3 contains 12 residues. CDR3 nucleotides: TGTGCCAGCGGGACAGGGATTGACGAGCAGTACTTC. Protein: CASGTGIDEQYF.

The chain is built from TRBV12-3 or TRBV12-4 and TRBJ2-1; D possibly corresponds to TRBD1 (6 bases). The CDR3 totals 13 residues. The V gene lost 7 bases and the J gene lost 5 bases, with 12 bases spanning the gap. The CDR3 spells CASNKNRDNEQFF. The CDR3, as DNA: TGTGCCAGCAACAAGAACAGGGACAATGAGCAGTTCTTC.

A few counts support this clonotype. The chain links TRBV6-1 to TRBJ1-5; 9 bases line up with TRBD1. The CDR3 is 17 amino acids. Germline V gene sequence: CDR1 MNHNS, CDR2 SASEGT. Trimming at V came to 7 bases and at J to 0 bases, leaving 10 bases not matched to a gene. The CDR3 sequence: CASTTYGQGSSNQPQHF. The CDR3 nucleotides are TGTGCCAGCACTACTTATGGACAGGGGAGTAGCAATCAGCCCCAGCATTTT.

This clonotype was counted only a few times. The chain combines TRBV7-3 with TRBJ2-3; 8 bases fit TRBD2. The J segment lost 1 base and the V segment lost 5 bases, leaving 5 bases of the junction unmatched. CDR3 length: 15 amino acids. Germline V gene lookup returns CDR1 SGHTA and CDR2 FQGTGA. The CDR3 DNA follows: TGTGCCAGCAGCCTTAGCGGGGCTCGCACAGATACGCAGTATTTT. Translated, it gives CASSLSGARTDTQYF. The variable domain in full, with the rest retrieved from reference TRBV7-3 and TRBJ2-3, is GAGVSQTPSNKVTEKGKYVELRCDPISGHTALYWYRQSLGQGPEFLIYFQGTGAADDSGLPNDRFFAVRPEGSVSTLKIQRTERGDSAVYLCASSLSGARTDTQYFGPGTRLTVL.

This clonotype was seen more than once but under ten times. J is TRBJ2-7 and V is TRBV5-6, with a tentative D call TRBD1 (6 bases). V lost 0 bases to trimming and J lost 12 bases, with 22 bases between them. The CDR3 runs 15 residues. CDR1 is SGHDT and CDR2 is YYEEEE in the germline V gene. CDR3 residues: CASSLGGTRASRAYF. The CDR3 region has the DNA TGTGCCAGCAGCTTGGGGGGGACACGGGCCTCGCGGGCGTACTTC.

There are many counts of this clonotype. The chain uses TRBV5-1 and TRBJ1-1; D remains ambiguous. Germline CDR1 SGHRS, CDR2 YFSETQ. CDR3 length: 13 amino acids. Trimming took off 0 bases at V and 7 bases at J, with 10 bases between the two ends. The CDR3 nucleotides read TGCGCCAGCAGCTTGGAGTGGGGATATGAAGCTTTCTTT. Its protein is CASSLEWGYEAFF. Filled out from reference TRBV5-1 and TRBJ1-1, the complete variable domain reads KAGVTQTPRYLIKTRGQQVTLSCSPISGHRSVSWYQQTPGQGLQFLFEYFSETQRNKGNFPGRFSGRQFSNSRSEMNVSTLELGDSALYLCASSLEWGYEAFFGQGTRLTVV.

This clonotype occurred a few times. This chain uses TRBV15 with TRBJ1-2; TRBD1 matches at 11 bases. The CDR3 contains 15 residues. The J segment lost 0 bases and the V segment lost 8 bases, leaving 5 bases of the junction unmatched. Germline-derived CDR1 and CDR2 are LNHNV and YYDKDF (reference sequence). The chain's CDR3 is CATQGQGAANYGYTF. Here the CDR3 DNA reads TGTGCCACCCAAGGACAGGGGGCCGCTAACTATGGCTACACCTTC.

The chain combines TRBV5-1 with TRBJ2-5, with unresolved D. The CDR3 length is 15 residues. CDR1 SGHRS and CDR2 YFSETQ come from the germline V gene. Trimming took off 4 bases at V and 7 bases at J, with 20 bases between the two ends. CDR3 amino acids: CASSTGDSGGGTQYF. CDR3 DNA: TGCGCCAGCAGCACCGGAGACTCCGGTGGTGGGACCCAGTACTTC.

This clonotype was observed at least ten times. The genes are TRBV5-1 and TRBJ1-2, with unresolved D. V was clipped by 0 bases and J by 6 bases, with 9 bases between them. This CDR3 contains 13 residues. The germline CDR1 and CDR2 sequences are SGHRS and YFSETQ. In DNA form, the CDR3 reads TGCGCCAGCAGCTTGGGCCAGTTCGATGGCTACACCTTC. Translated, it gives CASSLGQFDGYTF.

This clonotype was found a few times. The chain is built from TRBV10-2 and TRBJ2-7; the match to TRBD2 covers 8 bases. The V gene's germline CDR1 is WSHSY and CDR2 SAAADI. V lost 2 bases and J lost 2; bases outside the gene matches: 5. The CDR3 runs 15 residues. CDR3 coding DNA: TGCGCCAGCAGTGAGCCCGCGGGAGGTACCTACGAGCAGTACTTC. Translating it yields CASSEPAGGTYEQYF.

The rearrangement uses TRBV6-2 or TRBV6-3 and TRBJ2-1, with D uncertain. The CDR3 covers 15 residues. Germline CDR1 is MNHEY and CDR2 is SVGEGT. V dropped 9 bases and J dropped 0 bases, with 15 bases sitting between them. Here the CDR3 DNA reads TGTGCCAGTACCTACTGGTCGAGCTCCTACAATGAGCAGTTCTTC. This encodes CASTYWSSSYNEQFF.

This chain connects TRBV11-2 to TRBJ2-1; 11 positions match TRBD2. CDR1 and CDR2 from the germline V gene are SGHAT and FQNNGV. Unmatched junction bases numbered 11, after V lost 5 bases and J lost 8 bases. The CDR3 has 16 residues. The CDR3, as DNA: TGTGCCAGCAGCCGCCTCCTGACTAGCGGGAACGATGAGCAGTTCTTC. As protein: CASSRLLTSGNDEQFF. The full variable domain, rest sourced from reference TRBV11-2 and TRBJ2-1, is EAGVAQSPRYKIIEKRQSVAFWCNPISGHATLYWYQQILGQGPKLLIQFQNNGVVDDSQLPKDRFSAERLKGVDSTLKIQPAKLEDSAVYLCASSRLLTSGNDEQFFGPGTRLTVL.

About this clonotype itself: The junction does not match germline at one end; this may be a read error. J is TRBJ1-4 and V is TRBV20-1; perhaps TRBD1 as D (6 bases). Germline V CDR1 and CDR2: DFQATT, SNEGSKA (reference sequence). The CDR3 loop spans 12 amino acids. The CDR3 sequence: CSARQTGPGAIF. The DNA for the CDR3 is TGCAGTGCTAGACAGACCGGGCCGGGGGCGATTTTT.

This clonotype occurred a few times. V is TRBV11-2 and J is TRBJ2-4; D not certain. The CDR3 runs 17 residues. Deletions cut 5 bases from V and 0 bases from J, with 17 bases between. Germline values: CDR1 SGHAT, CDR2 FQNNGV. CDR3: CASSLRHNTLAKNIQYF. In DNA form, the CDR3 reads TGTGCCAGCAGCCTGAGACACAACACCTTAGCCAAAAACATTCAGTACTTC. Filled out from reference TRBV11-2 and TRBJ2-4, the complete variable domain reads EAGVAQSPRYKIIEKRQSVAFWCNPISGHATLYWYQQILGQGPKLLIQFQNNGVVDDSQLPKDRFSAERLKGVDSTLKIQPAKLEDSAVYLCASSLRHNTLAKNIQYFGAGTRLSVL.